The 13 T cell receptor beta chains below were found in one sample sequenced in a study of glioma-infiltrating T cells after dendritic cell vaccination. The table came from immunoSEQ multiplex PCR; TCRdb's copy has only in-frame clones and leaves some out. The sample gives 85,000 to 110,000 clones, roughly 76% of which show up once; less than 15% is in the top ten. The source was blood, collected before dendritic cell vaccination. The receptors originated from a human donor with glioblastoma.

The chain combines TRBV6-5 with TRBJ1-4; TRBD1 aligns across 10 bases. Germline V gives CDR1 MNHEY, CDR2 SVGAGI. The CDR3 covers 15 residues. With 5 bases clipped from V and 7 bases from J, the junction kept 7 bases outside the gene matches. CDR3 residues: CASSRSGTGVEKLFF. The CDR3 coding sequence is TGTGCCAGCAGTCGTTCCGGGACAGGGGTTGAAAAACTGTTTTTT.

V gene TRBV19 combines with J gene TRBJ1-2; 10 bases map to TRBD1. Germline values: CDR1 LNHDA, CDR2 SQIVND (reference sequence). V trimming: 7 bases; J trimming: 4 bases; junction bases outside the gene matches: 3. The CDR3 runs to 13 residues. The CDR3 nucleotides read TGTGCCAGTACCGGGACAGGGGTCTATGGCTACACCTTC. Amino acid sequence: CASTGTGVYGYTF.

V gene TRBV6-1 combines with J gene TRBJ1-1, with D possibly matching TRBD1 (5 bases). Trimming left V 7 bases short and J 7 bases short, with 10 bases between. The CDR3 length is 11 residues. Germline V gene data show CDR1 as MNHNS and CDR2 as SASEGT. The CDR3: CASTRQIEAFF. CDR3 bases: TGTGCCAGCACCCGACAGATTGAAGCTTTCTTT.

This chain uses TRBV2 with TRBJ2-2, with a possible D match to TRBD1 (6 bases). Trimming stripped 6 bases from V and 2 bases from J, with 16 bases between. Germline CDR1 SNHLY, CDR2 FYNNEI. The CDR3 sequence is 16 residues long. This chain's CDR3 is CASRPGRGSNTGELFF. CDR3 nucleotide sequence: TGTGCCAGCAGGCCCGGCAGGGGAAGTAACACCGGGGAGCTGTTTTTT.

V and J are TRBV30 and TRBJ2-1; the D gene is possibly TRBD1 (6 bases). V gave up 3 bases and J gave up 0 bases, with 12 bases separating them. This CDR3 is built from 15 residues. CDR1 is GTSNPN and CDR2 is SVGIG in the germline V gene (reference sequence). The CDR3 sequence is CAWRETGSSYNEQFF. In nucleotides, the CDR3 is TGTGCCTGGAGGGAAACAGGGAGCTCCTACAATGAGCAGTTCTTC.

The rearrangement joins TRBV15 to TRBJ1-2; D gene unclear. The CDR3 has 14 residues. Germline CDR1 and CDR2: LNHNV and YYDKDF (reference sequence). The V end lost 3 bases, the J end lost 2 bases, and 10 bases lay between the germline ends. The CDR3 coding sequence is TGTGCCACCAGCAGGGCTTTGCCAAACTATGGCTACACCTTC. This translates into CATSRALPNYGYTF.

The V gene is TRBV6-6, the J gene TRBJ1-1; no clear D. CDR1 is MNHNY, CDR2 SVGAGI, per germline (reference sequence). Trimming took off 4 bases at V and 2 bases at J, with 8 bases between the two ends. The CDR3 sequence is 13 residues long. The CDR3 spells CASSSVINTEAFF. The CDR3, as DNA: TGTGCCAGCAGTTCGGTGATTAACACTGAAGCTTTCTTT.

This clone showed up just a few times. The rearrangement links TRBV6-6 to TRBJ1-2, with D perhaps matching TRBD1 (6 bases). The CDR3 extends over 15 amino acids. V shed 3 bases and J shed 5 bases, with 16 bases lying between them. CDR1 is MNHNY and CDR2 is SVGAGI in the germline V gene (reference sequence). The CDR3 DNA reads as TGTGCCAGCAGTTATTCCGGAGCGGGGGCGTATGGCTACACCTTC. This gives the protein CASSYSGAGAYGYTF.

The chain combines TRBV10-1 with TRBJ2-7, with D perhaps TRBD1 (6 bases). V lost 8 bases and J 9 bases, leaving 17 bases between the germline ends. The CDR3 extends over 12 amino acids. Germline-derived CDR1 and CDR2 are WNHNN and SYGVQD (reference sequence). This chain's CDR3 is CASGSGQHGQYF. The CDR3 DNA reads as TGCGCCAGCGGTTCGGGACAACACGGGCAGTACTTC.

The gene calls are TRBV7-2 and TRBJ2-7; TRBD2 is a possible D gene (5 bases). The CDR3 is made up of 16 amino acids. Trimming removed 3 bases from V and 3 bases from J, with 18 bases in between. Germline CDR1 is SGHTA and CDR2 is FQGNSA. This chain's CDR3 is CASSFWTGGPNYEQYF. The CDR3, as DNA: TGTGCCAGCAGCTTCTGGACTGGCGGACCCAACTACGAGCAGTACTTC.

This chain joins TRBV19 and TRBJ2-1, with 8 bases aligning to TRBD1. Germline trimming cut 6 bases from V and 10 bases from J; bases unmatched to any gene: 11. The CDR3 has 14 residues. Germline loops: CDR1 LNHDA, CDR2 SQIVND (reference sequence). The chain's CDR3 is CASSPGGALGEQFF. CDR3 DNA sequence: TGTGCCAGTAGCCCAGGGGGCGCTTTGGGCGAGCAGTTCTTC.

Comment on this clone: Other DNA sequences in this specimen translate into the identical CDR3. This chain connects TRBV7-2 to TRBJ1-3; tentative D call: TRBD1 (5 bases). Per germline, CDR1 SGHTA and CDR2 FQGNSA. There are 16 residues in the CDR3. The germline V and J ends were trimmed by 1 base and 0 bases, with 10 bases remaining between them. The CDR3 spells CASSLGPGNSGNTIYF. In DNA form, the CDR3 reads TGTGCCAGCAGCTTAGGGCCAGGGAACTCTGGAAACACCATATATTTT.

The rearrangement uses TRBV5-4 and TRBJ2-2; D is perhaps TRBD2 (6 bases). Between the trimmed V and J ends, which lost 4 bases and 8 bases, there was a span of 18 bases. The V gene's germline CDR1 is SGHNT and CDR2 YYREEE (reference sequence). The CDR3 has 15 amino acids. CDR3 amino acids: CASSQQAGEAGELFF. CDR3 nucleotide sequence: TGTGCCAGCAGCCAACAAGCCGGGGAGGCGGGGGAGCTGTTTTTT.